The rows below give T cell receptor beta chains drawn from one sample of a study of CD8 T cells in ankylosing spondylitis. TCRdb re-analysed the 5' RACE reads in MiXCR, keeping a single row per CDR3 protein. This sample has fewer than 450,000 distinct CDR3 sequences, with roughly 17% found just once. The sequencing input was blood, either unsorted or a sorted T cell fraction (not recorded which). The receptors here all came from a male donor with ankylosing spondylitis. CDR3s leave out the opening cysteine and the closing phenylalanine or tryptophan. The order of the fields is J gene, clone size, V gene, CDR3 protein. Not every row has a clone size; where given, it reads once, few, many or a size class.

>TRBJ2-5|NA|TRBV6-2/TRBV6-3
ASRNTGTSVETQY
>TRBJ2-3|NA|TRBV3-1
ASSRGYHLAGMTDTQY
>TRBJ2-7|many|TRBV10-3
AISEPSGGVQYEQY
>TRBJ2-1|few|TRBV6-1
ATQGARSYNEQF
>TRBJ1-2|NA|TRBV12-3/TRBV12-4
ASSLGPSDANYGYT
>TRBJ1-4|NA|TRBV5-1
ASHRGQGFEKLF
>TRBJ2-7|NA|TRBV20-1
SARDPGRNTYEQY
>TRBJ2-2|NA|TRBV5-1
ASSLTVPNTGELF
>TRBJ2-7|few|TRBV12-3/TRBV12-4
ASSTTSGSMREQY
>TRBJ2-3|NA|TRBV7-7
ASSLETSGTQY
>TRBJ2-7|few|TRBV27
ASSLSRGRSYEQY
>TRBJ2-3|NA|TRBV7-9
ASNSDESGRVADTQY
>TRBJ2-2|NA|TRBV7-2
ASSLRAGTVAGELF
>TRBJ2-1|few|TRBV11-2
ASRLGLGSSYNEQF
>TRBJ2-7|NA|TRBV20-1
SARGQSVSYEQY
>TRBJ2-7|NA|TRBV6-2/TRBV6-3
ASRFKREFSYEQY
>TRBJ1-1|few|TRBV5-1
ASSLETGSAEAF
>TRBJ1-6|few|TRBV20-1
SARPSRGGVNSPLH
>TRBJ1-1|NA|TRBV7-9
ASSFWTVNTEAF
>TRBJ2-1|NA|TRBV24-1
ATSDVLGTGETYNEQF
>TRBJ2-5|NA|TRBV7-6
ASSPARYQETQY
>TRBJ1-5|few|TRBV7-8
ASSQRDRGGGQPQH
>TRBJ2-2|few|TRBV7-9
ASSLLEGAGELF
>TRBJ1-2|NA|TRBV2
ASTPPQGAYYGYT
>TRBJ2-7|few|TRBV7-9
ASSLEGALSYEQY
>TRBJ2-4|many|TRBV6-2/TRBV6-3
ASVSGLAKNIQY
>TRBJ2-3|NA|TRBV29-1
SWRHTDTQY
>TRBJ1-5|few|TRBV18
ASSGQPTWGQPQH
>TRBJ2-7|once|TRBV18
ASSPRTGVDEQY
>TRBJ2-2|few|TRBV12-3/TRBV12-4
ASSPGPFASGELF
>TRBJ1-3|NA|TRBV10-3
AITDSGNTIY